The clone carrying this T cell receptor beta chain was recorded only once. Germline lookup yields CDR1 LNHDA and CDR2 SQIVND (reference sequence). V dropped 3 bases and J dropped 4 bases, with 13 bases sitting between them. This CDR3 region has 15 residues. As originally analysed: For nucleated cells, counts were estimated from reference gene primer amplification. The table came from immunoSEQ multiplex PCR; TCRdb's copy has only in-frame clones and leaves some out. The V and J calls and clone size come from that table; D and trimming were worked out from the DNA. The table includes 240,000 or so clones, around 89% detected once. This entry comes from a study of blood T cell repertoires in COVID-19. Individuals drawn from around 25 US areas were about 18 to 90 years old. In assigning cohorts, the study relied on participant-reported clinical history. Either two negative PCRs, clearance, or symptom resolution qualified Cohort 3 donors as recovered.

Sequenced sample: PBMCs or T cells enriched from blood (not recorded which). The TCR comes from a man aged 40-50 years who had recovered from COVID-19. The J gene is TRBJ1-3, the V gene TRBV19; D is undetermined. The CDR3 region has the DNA TGTGCCAGTAGTATCTACGAGGGTTTAGGAAACACCATATATTTT. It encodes CASSIYEGLGNTIYF.